Following are 27 T cell receptor beta chains from one sample sequenced in a study of blood T cell repertoires in COVID-19. Sequencing used immunoSEQ multiplex PCR; TCRdb keeps in-frame clones, though not all of them. The table records 110,000 or so clones, roughly 85% of them present only once. Sequencing used peripheral blood. The receptors were gathered from a human donor in a cohort sampled during active COVID-19.

The V gene is TRBV6-5, the J gene TRBJ1-6; possible D gene TRBD1, 6 bases. This CDR3 has 13 amino acids. V was pared by 5 bases and J by 8 bases, with 10 bases between. Germline V gives CDR1 MNHEY, CDR2 SVGAGI. The CDR3 region is CASSLHRDSPLHF. CDR3 nucleotide sequence: TGTGCCAGCAGTCTTCACAGGGATTCACCCCTCCACTTT.

The chain is built from TRBV5-1 and TRBJ2-7; TRBD2 is a possible D gene (5 bases). With 0 bases removed from V and 0 bases from J, the gap between germline ends came to 16 bases. Germline V CDR1 and CDR2: SGHRS, YFSETQ. The CDR3 extends over 17 amino acids. CDR3 coding DNA: TGCGCCAGCAGCTTGGCAGTCCTGACGGGGAGCTCCTACGAGCAGTACTTC. Residues: CASSLAVLTGSSYEQYF.

The CDR3 coding sequence is TGTGCCAGCAGCCAGGGGACTAGCGGCTCCTACGAGCAGTACTTC. Amino acids: CASSQGTSGSYEQYF. This chain connects TRBV3-1 (or the pseudogene TRBV3-2) to TRBJ2-7, with 11 positions matching TRBD2. V was clipped by 3 bases and J by 0 bases; unmatched bases: 1. Per germline, CDR1 LGHDT and CDR2 YNNKEL (reference sequence). This CDR3 region has 15 residues.

This clone has only a few counts. The chain recombines TRBV13 with TRBJ2-2; perhaps TRBD1 as D (5 bases). V was cut by 5 bases and J by 2 bases, with 12 bases left in between. This CDR3 comprises 15 residues. CDR1 is PRHDT, CDR2 FYEKMQ, per germline (reference sequence). CDR3 in DNA: TGTGCCAGCAGCCCCAGACAGCCCAACACCGGGGAGCTGTTTTTT. Translation: CASSPRQPNTGELFF.

The chain links TRBV11-2 to TRBJ2-1; TRBD2 agrees at 8 bases. The junction had 9 bases not matched to a gene; V was cut back by 5 bases and J by 6 bases. Germline loops: CDR1 SGHAT, CDR2 FQNNGV. This CDR3 has 15 residues. The CDR3 protein is CASSHLGSGINEQFF. In DNA, the CDR3 is TGTGCCAGCAGCCATCTGGGTAGCGGGATCAATGAGCAGTTCTTC.

This chain joins TRBV5-6 and TRBJ1-3, with 9 bases lining up with TRBD1. Trimming at V came to 4 bases and at J to 4 bases, leaving 6 bases not matched to a gene. The CDR3 loop spans 15 amino acids. CDR1 is SGHDT, CDR2 YYEEEE, per germline. The CDR3 loop is CASSGTGSVGNTIYF. The CDR3 region has the DNA TGTGCCAGCAGCGGGACAGGGTCTGTCGGAAACACCATATATTTT.

This chain uses TRBV5-1 with TRBJ1-1; no clear D gene. Trimming took 4 bases from V and 5 from J, leaving 24 bases between them. The germline CDR1 and CDR2 sequences are SGHRS and YFSETQ. The CDR3 has 17 residues. This chain's CDR3 is CASSVQSHGFGGTEAFF. CDR3 DNA sequence: TGCGCCAGCAGCGTCCAATCCCACGGTTTCGGCGGAACTGAAGCTTTCTTT.

V gene TRBV11-3 combines with J gene TRBJ2-2; D is ambiguous. The V end was cut by 3 bases, the J end by 8 bases, with 10 bases between. Germline values: CDR1 SGHNT, CDR2 YENEEA. The CDR3 covers 13 residues. The CDR3 sequence: CASSFGPWGELFF. The CDR3 coding sequence is TGTGCCAGCAGCTTCGGTCCCTGGGGGGAGCTGTTTTTT.

The rearrangement uses TRBV7-9 and TRBJ1-5; no clear D gene. V lost 1 base and J 4 bases, leaving 8 bases between the germline ends. The CDR3 runs 14 residues. Per germline, CDR1 SEHNR and CDR2 FQNEAQ (reference sequence). The CDR3 sequence is CASSLGTGNQPQHF. In DNA, the CDR3 is TGTGCCAGCAGCTTAGGGACGGGAAATCAGCCCCAGCATTTT.

This chain joins TRBV6-5 and TRBJ2-1, with D perhaps TRBD2 (6 bases). The V and J ends lost 0 bases and 5 bases respectively, with 11 bases between them. Per germline, CDR1 MNHEY and CDR2 SVGAGI. The CDR3 totals 15 residues. CDR3 protein: CASSYSGGSHNEQFF. The CDR3 nucleotides read TGTGCCAGCAGTTACTCGGGGGGATCGCACAATGAGCAGTTCTTC.

The V call is TRBV7-8, the J call TRBJ2-3; 13 bases are shared with TRBD2. The germline gives CDR1 SGHVS, CDR2 FQNEAQ. V gave up 5 bases and J gave up 0 bases; unmatched junction bases: 8. CDR3 size: 18 residues. The CDR3 DNA sequence: TGTGCCAGCAGCGCCACTAGCGGGAGGGTTACTAGCACAGATACGCAGTATTTT. This codes for CASSATSGRVTSTDTQYF. Based on the CDR3 plus reference TRBV7-8 and TRBJ2-3, the full variable domain is GAGVSQSPRYKVAKRGQDVALRCDPISGHVSLFWYQQALGQGPEFLTYFQNEAQLDKSGLPSDRFFAERPEGSVSTLKIQRTQQEDSAVYLCASSATSGRVTSTDTQYFGPGTRLTVL.

The chain uses TRBV6-5 and TRBJ2-2, with 8 nucleotides matching TRBD1. Germline V gene sequence: CDR1 MNHEY, CDR2 SVGAGI. The CDR3 contains 15 residues. V was pared by 4 bases and J by 6 bases, with 7 bases of the junction left unmatched. The DNA of the CDR3 is TGTGCCAGCAGTTCACAGGGGGTTATGGCCGGGGAGCTGTTTTTT. Translating it yields CASSSQGVMAGELFF.

This chain connects TRBV12-3 or TRBV12-4 to TRBJ2-5; D uncertain. Trimming took 5 bases from V and 4 from J, leaving 8 bases between them. The CDR3 is 12 amino acids. The CDR3 reads CASSLRVETQYF. For the CDR3, the DNA is TGTGCCAGCAGTCTCCGGGTAGAGACCCAGTACTTC.

The rearrangement links TRBV3-1 (or the pseudogene TRBV3-2) to TRBJ2-5; 11 positions agree with TRBD2. The CDR3 is 16 amino acids. V trimming: 1 base; J trimming: 3 bases; junction bases outside the gene matches: 4. Germline-derived CDR1 and CDR2 are LGHDT and YNNKEL (reference sequence). The CDR3 is CASSQGTTSGKETQYF. The CDR3 nucleotides read TGTGCCAGCAGCCAAGGCACGACTAGCGGGAAAGAGACCCAGTACTTC.

The J gene is TRBJ1-2, the V gene TRBV6-5, with TRBD1 matching over 7 bases. J was trimmed by 8 bases and V by 9 bases; bases with no gene match: 18. The germline V gene has CDR1 MNHEY and CDR2 SVGAGI. CDR3 length: 15 amino acids. The CDR3: CASSQGEGFLSGYTF. The CDR3, as DNA: TGTGCCAGTTCCCAGGGGGAAGGCTTCCTGAGCGGCTACACCTTC.

The V call is TRBV27, the J call TRBJ1-5; possibly TRBD1 for D (5 bases). V lost 6 bases to trimming and J lost 1 base, with 25 bases between them. The CDR3 extends over 19 amino acids. Germline V lookup: CDR1 MNHEY, CDR2 SMNVEV (reference sequence). CDR3 loop: CASSPSGGAFRSSNQPQHF. The CDR3 coding sequence is TGTGCCAGCAGCCCTTCCGGAGGGGCTTTTCGATCAAGCAATCAGCCCCAGCATTTT.

This chain's CDR3 is CATKKRPSLSYEQYF. For the CDR3, the DNA is TGTGCCACCAAAAAGAGGCCCTCGCTCTCCTACGAGCAGTACTTC. The V and J genes are TRBV6-5 and TRBJ2-7; D uncertain. CDR3 size: 15 residues. Looked up from germline, CDR1 is MNHEY and CDR2 is SVGAGI. Trimming cost V 10 bases and J 0 bases, with 19 bases left between them.

This chain uses TRBV28 with TRBJ2-3; tentative D call: TRBD1 (6 bases). The V end was cut by 5 bases, the J end by 0 bases, with 18 bases between. This CDR3 is 17 amino acids long. CDR1 and CDR2 (germline): MDHEN, SYDVKM. The CDR3 DNA sequence: TGTGCCAGCAGTGTAGGGGGAACAGGAGTAAGCACAGATACGCAGTATTTT. As protein: CASSVGGTGVSTDTQYF.

CDR3 protein: CASSYSGVSSYNEQFF. The CDR3 DNA follows: TGTGCCAGCAGTTATAGCGGGGTAAGCTCCTACAATGAGCAGTTCTTC. V usage is TRBV6-5 and J usage is TRBJ2-1, with 8 bases aligning to TRBD2. The CDR3 spans 16 residues. J was trimmed by 0 bases and V by 3 bases; bases with no gene match: 4. CDR1 is MNHEY, CDR2 SVGAGI, per germline.

The CDR3 loop reads CASSFGLANTGELFF. CDR3 bases: TGTGCCAGCAGCTTCGGACTAGCGAACACCGGGGAGCTGTTTTTT. J is TRBJ2-2 and V is TRBV3-1 (or the pseudogene TRBV3-2); 7 bases are a match to TRBD2. The germline V gene encodes CDR1 LGHDT and CDR2 YNNKEL (reference sequence). V lost 5 bases and J lost 0; bases outside the gene matches: 3. The CDR3 totals 15 residues.

A few counts support this clone. The chain combines TRBV9 with TRBJ1-5; the D gene is possibly TRBD1 (5 bases). Germline CDR1 reads SGDLS; CDR2 reads YYNGEE. The V end was cut by 7 bases, the J end by 7 bases, with 24 bases between. The CDR3 runs 16 residues. The chain's CDR3 is CASSQGSSEPGQPQHF. CDR3 DNA: TGTGCCAGCTCCCAGGGCAGCTCTGAGCCCGGCCAGCCCCAGCATTTT.

The CDR3 sequence is CASSLYRGSGQPQHF. CDR3 coding DNA: TGTGCCAGCAGTTTATATAGGGGATCGGGTCAGCCCCAGCATTTT. The chain couples TRBV28 to TRBJ1-5; D perhaps matches TRBD1 (5 bases). The CDR3 covers 15 residues. The germline V gene has CDR1 MDHEN and CDR2 SYDVKM. Trimming removed 1 base at V and 6 bases at J, with 13 bases between.

The gene calls are TRBV7-6 and TRBJ2-1, with TRBD1 matching over 7 bases. V was clipped by 1 base and J by 1 base; unmatched bases: 10. Germline CDR1 is SGHVS and CDR2 is FNYEAQ. The CDR3 runs to 18 residues. The CDR3 sequence is CASSLDRQQGHSYNEQFF. The CDR3, as DNA: TGTGCCAGCAGCTTAGACCGTCAACAGGGGCATTCCTACAATGAGCAGTTCTTC.

The rearrangement uses TRBV9 and TRBJ2-3, with TRBD2 identical over 10 bases. The V gene end was trimmed by 7 bases and the J gene end by 0 bases; junction bases not matched to a gene: 8. This CDR3 is 16 amino acids long. From germline, CDR1 is SGDLS and CDR2 YYNGEE. CDR3 sequence: CASGSGGASSTDTQYF. The CDR3 DNA follows: TGTGCCAGCGGCAGCGGGGGGGCGAGTAGCACAGATACGCAGTATTTT.

The chain carries TRBV6-5 and TRBJ2-5; 9 bases align to TRBD2. Germline V gene sequence: CDR1 MNHEY, CDR2 SVGAGI. This CDR3 is 14 amino acids long. Trimming cost V 2 bases and J 8 bases; bases outside gene matches: 6. The CDR3 nucleotides read TGTGCCAGCAGTTACCGAGCGGGAGGTAGCACCCAGTACTTC. It translates to CASSYRAGGSTQYF.

The chain is built from TRBV9 and TRBJ2-1; 7 positions agree with TRBD1. This CDR3 is 16 amino acids long. Unmatched junction bases numbered 7, after V lost 4 bases and J lost 0 bases. Germline CDR1 reads SGDLS; CDR2 reads YYNGEE. CDR3 amino acids: CASSSATGSSYNEQFF. CDR3 coding DNA: TGTGCCAGCAGCTCCGCGACAGGGTCCTCCTACAATGAGCAGTTCTTC. Variable domain in full (rest from reference TRBV9 and TRBJ2-1): DSGVTQTPKHLITATGQRVTLRCSPRSGDLSVYWYQQSLDQGLQFLIQYYNGEERAKGNILERFSAQQFPDLHSELNLSSLELGDSALYFCASSSATGSSYNEQFFGPGTRLTVL.

The chain links TRBV6-4 to TRBJ2-3; 12 bases map to TRBD2. Germline lookup yields CDR1 MRHNA and CDR2 SNTAGT. V trimming: 6 bases; J trimming: 2 bases; junction bases outside the gene matches: 3. This CDR3 has 15 residues. DNA for the CDR3: TGTGCCAGCAGAAGACTAGCGGGGGACACAGATACGCAGTATTTT. Translated, it gives CASRRLAGDTDTQYF.